Each of the 17 T cell receptor beta chains below was sequenced from the same sample in a study of blood T cell repertoires in COVID-19 (dated by TCRdb to 2018 to 2021). Library method: the immunoSEQ multiplex PCR assay. As stored in TCRdb, this immuneACCESS dataset retains in-frame rearrangements with V and J assigned. A fraction of the clones does not appear; measured against another copy, unresolved V genes explain less than half of the discrepancy, and the remainder lacks a known reason. Recorded for this sample are about 160,000 clones; roughly 74% of them occurred a single time. The ten largest make up approximately 15% of the sample. The sample consisted of peripheral blood. These receptors all come from a woman older than 75 with acute or convalescent COVID-19.

The V call is TRBV27, the J call TRBJ2-7; TRBD1 aligns across 10 bases. The CDR3 is made up of 15 amino acids. Germline CDR1 MNHEY, CDR2 SMNVEV (reference sequence). The junction had 11 bases not matched to a gene; V was cut back by 5 bases and J by 7 bases. CDR3 amino acids: CASSPNRDRGVEQYF. In DNA, the CDR3 is TGTGCCAGCAGTCCCAACCGGGACAGGGGCGTTGAGCAGTACTTC.

The V call is TRBV7-9, the J call TRBJ1-2; the match to TRBD1 covers 7 bases. The ends lost 4 bases at V and 8 bases at J; junction bases unmatched: 7. CDR1 is SEHNR and CDR2 is FQNEAQ in the germline V gene (reference sequence). The CDR3 runs to 13 residues. CDR3 nucleotides: TGTGCCAGCAGCTCCACGACAGGGTCCGGCTACACCTTC. It is translated as CASSSTTGSGYTF.

This chain connects TRBV11-2 to TRBJ2-2, with TRBD1 matching over 7 bases. Losses at the gene ends were 6 bases for V and 6 bases for J; bases not matched to a gene: 10. Per germline, CDR1 SGHAT and CDR2 FQNNGV. This CDR3 contains 15 residues. CDR3 residues: CASRSNRGRAGELFF. CDR3 in DNA: TGTGCCAGCAGATCAAACAGGGGTAGGGCCGGGGAGCTGTTTTTT. Looking up the rest from reference TRBV11-2 and TRBJ2-2 gives the full variable domain: EAGVAQSPRYKIIEKRQSVAFWCNPISGHATLYWYQQILGQGPKLLIQFQNNGVVDDSQLPKDRFSAERLKGVDSTLKIQPAKLEDSAVYLCASRSNRGRAGELFFGEGSRLTVL.

V is TRBV30 and J is TRBJ2-2; TRBD2 might be the D (6 bases). Germline values: CDR1 GTSNPN, CDR2 SVGIG (reference sequence). The CDR3 loop spans 18 amino acids. V was clipped by 0 bases and J by 4 bases, with 21 bases between them. The CDR3 nucleotides read TGTGCCTGGAGTGTGGCCCTAATCGGGAGTTTCCTCACCGGGGAGCTGTTTTTT. Encoded protein: CAWSVALIGSFLTGELFF.

The rearrangement uses TRBV5-6 and TRBJ1-6; TRBD1 matches 11 bases. The germline V gene encodes CDR1 SGHDT and CDR2 YYEEEE. The CDR3 extends over 15 amino acids. The ends lost 2 bases at V and 12 bases at J; junction bases unmatched: 7. CDR3 sequence: CASSFRDRGLVPLHF. The CDR3 nucleotides read TGTGCCAGCAGCTTCCGGGACAGGGGGTTAGTACCCCTCCACTTT.

The rearrangement links TRBV3-1 (or the pseudogene TRBV3-2) to TRBJ2-7; no reliable D call. V dropped 4 bases and J dropped 6 bases, with 10 bases sitting between them. This CDR3 has 12 amino acids. Germline CDR1 reads LGHDT; CDR2 reads YNNKEL (reference sequence). The CDR3 DNA reads as TGTGCCAGCAGCCTTCTAGTCTCCGAGCAGTACTTC. Translating gives CASSLLVSEQYF.

This chain links TRBV18 with TRBJ2-1, with 9 positions matching TRBD2. V lost 2 bases and J lost 1; bases outside the gene matches: 3. Germline CDR1 and CDR2: KGHSH and LQKENI. The CDR3 length is 16 residues. CDR3 bases: TGTGCCAGCTCACCATCAGCGGGGGGTTCCTACAATGAGCAGTTCTTC. Its protein is CASSPSAGGSYNEQFF.

The rearrangement joins TRBV7-8 to TRBJ2-3, with TRBD1 as a possible D gene (5 bases). The CDR3 is 15 residues long. From germline, CDR1 is SGHVS and CDR2 FQNEAQ. Trimming took 5 bases from V and 2 from J, leaving 14 bases between them. This CDR3 reads CASSSRVTLTDTQYF. The CDR3 coding sequence is TGTGCCAGCAGCAGCAGGGTTACGCTCACAGATACGCAGTATTTT. Variable domain in full (rest from reference TRBV7-8 and TRBJ2-3): GAGVSQSPRYKVAKRGQDVALRCDPISGHVSLFWYQQALGQGPEFLTYFQNEAQLDKSGLPSDRFFAERPEGSVSTLKIQRTQQEDSAVYLCASSSRVTLTDTQYFGPGTRLTVL.

The gene calls are TRBV18 and TRBJ1-1, with D perhaps TRBD1 (5 bases). Germline-derived CDR1 and CDR2 are KGHSH and LQKENI. CDR3 size: 14 residues. The V gene lost 6 bases and the J gene lost 0 bases, with 11 bases spanning the gap. The CDR3 nucleotides are TGTGCCAGCTCTCGACCGGGGGTGAACACTGAAGCTTTCTTT. It is translated as CASSRPGVNTEAFF.

This clone was picked up a small number of times. CDR3 loop: CASSQDSATNTEAFF. For the CDR3, the DNA is TGCGCCAGCAGTCAGGACAGCGCAACGAACACTGAAGCTTTCTTT. V gene TRBV4-1 combines with J gene TRBJ1-1; TRBD1 is a possible D gene (6 bases). The germline gives CDR1 MGHRA, CDR2 YSYEKL. The CDR3 consists of 15 residues. V lost 6 bases to trimming and J lost 1 base, with 15 bases between them.

V gene TRBV6-6 combines with J gene TRBJ1-2, with 8 bases aligning to TRBD1. CDR3 length: 16 amino acids. The germline CDR1 and CDR2 sequences are MNHNY and SVGAGI (reference sequence). Trimming took 5 bases from V and 2 from J; bases not matched to a gene: 10. The CDR3 region is CASSRQGPTLNYGYTF. The CDR3 DNA sequence: TGTGCCAGCAGTCGACAGGGGCCCACCTTAAACTATGGCTACACCTTC.

The CDR3 here is CASSYSTGGSRTDTQYF. Here the CDR3 DNA reads TGTGCCAGCAGTTACTCGACAGGGGGCTCCCGCACAGATACGCAGTATTTT. This rearrangement joins TRBV6-2 or TRBV6-3 to TRBJ2-3; 10 positions match TRBD1. J was trimmed by 1 base and V by 0 bases; bases with no gene match: 4. The germline V gene has CDR1 MNHEY and CDR2 SVGEGT. The CDR3 loop spans 17 amino acids.

The V and J genes are TRBV11-3 and TRBJ1-2, with D tentatively TRBD1 (5 bases). This CDR3 comprises 16 residues. In germline, CDR1 is SGHNT, CDR2 YENEEA. Trimming removed 5 bases at V and 3 bases at J, with 19 bases between. The CDR3 coding sequence is TGTGCCAGCAGCCAACATGTCCAGGGAGGGGACTATGGCTACACCTTC. This gives the protein CASSQHVQGGDYGYTF.

This clone was recorded a few times. This sequence joins TRBV5-1 and TRBJ2-1; 12 bases align to TRBD2. Germline-derived CDR1 and CDR2 are SGHRS and YFSETQ. This CDR3 region has 17 residues. Germline trimming cut 4 bases from V and 0 bases from J; bases unmatched to any gene: 5. The CDR3 here is CASSGGLAGSSYNEQFF. CDR3 in DNA: TGCGCCAGCAGCGGAGGACTAGCGGGGAGCTCCTACAATGAGCAGTTCTTC.

This clone was seen more than once but under ten times. The DNA of the CDR3 is TGTGCCAGCAGCCCTACAGGGTCCACCAATCAGCCCCAGCATTTT. This translates into CASSPTGSTNQPQHF. V is TRBV7-2 and J is TRBJ1-5; maybe TRBD1 (6 bases). The germline CDR1 and CDR2 sequences are SGHTA and FQGNSA. V lost 5 bases and J 3 bases, leaving 14 bases between the germline ends. The length of the CDR3 is 15 residues.

J is TRBJ1-2 and V is TRBV3-1 (or the pseudogene TRBV3-2); tentative D call: TRBD1 (6 bases). Germline V gene lookup returns CDR1 LGHDT and CDR2 YNNKEL (reference sequence). With 4 bases removed from V and 4 bases from J, the gap between germline ends came to 16 bases. This CDR3 has 15 residues. The chain's CDR3 is CASSPAGGRGYGYTF. The DNA of the CDR3 is TGTGCCAGCAGCCCGGCCGGGGGGCGCGGCTATGGCTACACCTTC.

The chain joins TRBV24-1 to TRBJ2-7; the match to TRBD1 covers 9 bases. J lost 5 bases, V lost 10 bases, and 8 bases had no gene match. The CDR3 extends over 13 amino acids. Germline values: CDR1 KGHDR, CDR2 SFDVKD. This CDR3 is CATGGTGSNEQYF. CDR3 sequence (DNA): TGTGCCACAGGGGGGACAGGGTCAAACGAGCAGTACTTC.